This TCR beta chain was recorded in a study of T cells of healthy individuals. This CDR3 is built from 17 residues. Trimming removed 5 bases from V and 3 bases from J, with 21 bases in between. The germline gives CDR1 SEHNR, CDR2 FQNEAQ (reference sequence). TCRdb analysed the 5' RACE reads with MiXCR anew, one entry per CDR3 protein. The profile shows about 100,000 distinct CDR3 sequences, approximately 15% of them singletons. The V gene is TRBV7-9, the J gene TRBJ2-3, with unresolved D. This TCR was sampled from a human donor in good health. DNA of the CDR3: TGTGCCAGCAGCCCAACTCCCCCCCGGATGCAGACAGATACGCAGTATTTT. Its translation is CASSPTPPRMQTDTQYF. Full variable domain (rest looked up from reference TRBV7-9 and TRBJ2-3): DTGVSQNPRHKITKRGQNVTFRCDPISEHNRLYWYRQTLGQGPEFLTYFQNEAQLEKSRLLSDRFSAERPKGSFSTLEIQRTEQGDSAMYLCASSPTPPRMQTDTQYFGPGTRLTVL.